This T cell receptor beta chain was recovered during a study of cytomegalovirus exposure and HLA in healthy donors. Study context: Unique TCRs numbering roughly 80 million, obtained from HLA-typed donors, made up an early data release. Notes on the study in general: 150 or so TCR beta chains were listed as cytomegalovirus-associated. In a later analysis, TCR beta V- and J-gene trimming showed a link to a missense DCLRE1C variant. It was reported in a later analysis that an Asian-associated ancestry cluster showed fewer N-insertions than the roughly 620-donor mean.

The study ran its PCR with 60 Vbeta and 13 Jbeta primers. Method: immunoSEQ multiplex PCR; TCRdb's copy keeps in-frame clones and lacks some. The data contain over 110,000 clones, approximately 80% of them singletons. Notes on this clone: The antigen is unknown.

CDR1 is SGHRS, CDR2 YFSETQ, per germline. The CDR3 totals 14 residues. With 0 bases removed from V and 7 bases from J, the gap between germline ends came to 13 bases. The receptor's source is a middle-aged woman in good health and CMV-seropositive. The chain employs TRBV5-1 and TRBJ2-5; D unresolved. Sequences were obtained from PBMCs. The CDR3 loop is CASSLERGLGTQYF. In DNA, the CDR3 is TGCGCCAGCAGCTTGGAAAGAGGTCTGGGGACCCAGTACTTC.